The 26 T cell receptor beta chains in this list originate from one sample, sequenced in a study of cytomegalovirus exposure and HLA in healthy donors. PCR employed 60 Vbeta and 13 Jbeta primers. The table came from immunoSEQ multiplex PCR; TCRdb's copy has only in-frame clones and leaves some out. The sample holds about 150,000 clones, about 82% seen once. The specimen was PBMCs. Receptors were obtained from a woman in her thirties or forties in good health and CMV-seropositive.

V gene TRBV11-2 combines with J gene TRBJ2-7, with 12 bases matching TRBD1. From germline, CDR1 is SGHAT and CDR2 FQNNGV. CDR3 length: 17 amino acids. V shed 5 bases and J 2 bases; nucleotides not matched to a gene: 10. The CDR3 DNA is TGTGCCAGCAGCACCCTGCACCGGGACAGGGGGCCCTACGAGCAGTACTTC. Amino acids: CASSTLHRDRGPYEQYF.

The chain couples TRBV9 to TRBJ2-7; 15 positions match TRBD2. J was trimmed by 5 bases and V by 3 bases; bases with no gene match: 3. The germline V gene encodes CDR1 SGDLS and CDR2 YYNGEE. The CDR3 contains 15 residues. This chain's CDR3 is CASSAGTSGRHEQYF. The CDR3 DNA reads TGTGCCAGCAGCGCCGGGACTAGCGGGAGGCACGAGCAGTACTTC.

This clone came up a few times. CDR3 nucleotide sequence: TGTGCCAGCAGTGAAGAGGGAGTACTTTTCGAAAAACTGTTTTTT. Protein: CASSEEGVLFEKLFF. The chain recombines TRBV6-1 with TRBJ1-4; D is uncertain. This CDR3 has 15 residues. Germline V gene sequence: CDR1 MNHNS, CDR2 SASEGT. Trimming cost V 1 base and J 8 bases, with 14 bases left between them.

The chain has TRBV15 and TRBJ2-5; 8 nucleotides line up with TRBD1. The J call may be incorrect, as the DNA end agrees better with TRBJ2-7. This CDR3 contains 15 residues. From germline, CDR1 is LNHNV and CDR2 YYDKDF (reference sequence). This CDR3 reads CATSRVQGVGDEQYF. CDR3 DNA: TGTGCCACCAGCAGGGTACAGGGGGTTGGGGACGAGCAGTACTTC.

CDR3 loop: CASSLRGGNTAYEQYF. The CDR3 DNA reads as TGTGCCAGCAGCTTAAGGGGAGGCAATACGGCGTACGAGCAGTACTTC. The V and J genes are TRBV7-2 and TRBJ2-7, with D maybe TRBD2 (6 bases). The CDR3 covers 16 residues. Looked up from germline, CDR1 is SGHTA and CDR2 is FQGNSA. V shed 2 bases and J shed 4 bases, with 18 bases lying between them.

V is TRBV28 and J is TRBJ1-2, with 7 bases lining up with TRBD1. The CDR3 length is 14 residues. Germline loops: CDR1 MDHEN, CDR2 SYDVKM. V was clipped by 3 bases and J by 8 bases; unmatched bases: 9. The CDR3 loop reads CASSLGRTGFGYTF. DNA of the CDR3: TGTGCCAGCAGTTTGGGTCGGACAGGTTTCGGCTACACCTTC.

The chain is built from TRBV4-2 and TRBJ2-3; possible D gene TRBD1, 6 bases. This CDR3 contains 15 residues. CDR1 and CDR2 (germline): LGHNA, YNFKEQ. Trimming removed 8 bases at V and 3 bases at J, with 18 bases between. The CDR3 nucleotides read TGTGCCAGCGGAAGCTTAGGACAGACAACAGATACGCAGTATTTT. This sequence encodes CASGSLGQTTDTQYF.

This chain uses TRBV30 with TRBJ1-4; a weak D match, TRBD1 (6 bases). This CDR3 is built from 14 residues. Germline CDR1 GTSNPN, CDR2 SVGIG (reference sequence). With 5 bases removed from V and 7 bases from J, the gap between germline ends came to 17 bases. As DNA, the CDR3 is TGTGCCTGGGGTACAGGGAGCCTCGGTGAAAAACTGTTTTTT. It codes for CAWGTGSLGEKLFF. The full variable domain, in which reference TRBV30 and TRBJ1-4 provide the parts outside the CDR3, is SQTIHQWPATLVQPVGSPLSLECTVEGTSNPNLYWYRQAAGRGLQLLFYSVGIGQISSEVPQNLSASRPQDRQFILSSKKLLLSDSGFYLCAWGTGSLGEKLFFGSGTQLSVL.

The chain employs TRBV7-3 and TRBJ2-3; D is possibly TRBD2 (6 bases). The CDR3 spans 16 residues. V was trimmed by 5 bases and J by 1 base, leaving 16 bases between them. Germline CDR1 is SGHTA and CDR2 is FQGTGA. The chain's CDR3 is CASSLLASQGTDTQYF. CDR3 DNA: TGTGCCAGCAGCCTCCTAGCGTCACAGGGCACAGATACGCAGTATTTT. Drawing the rest from reference TRBV7-3 and TRBJ2-3, the complete variable domain is GAGVSQTPSNKVTEKGKYVELRCDPISGHTALYWYRQSLGQGPEFLIYFQGTGAADDSGLPNDRFFAVRPEGSVSTLKIQRTERGDSAVYLCASSLLASQGTDTQYFGPGTRLTVL.

The chain has TRBV18 and TRBJ2-7; D is uncertain. V was shortened by 1 base and J by 2 bases, with 12 bases between the two germline ends. Germline CDR1 KGHSH, CDR2 LQKENI. The CDR3 loop spans 15 amino acids. CDR3 region: CASSPQQIGTYEQYF. The CDR3 DNA sequence: TGTGCCAGCTCACCACAACAGATCGGCACCTACGAGCAGTACTTC.

The V and J genes are TRBV5-1 and TRBJ2-7; TRBD2 aligns across 11 bases. CDR1 is SGHRS and CDR2 is YFSETQ in the germline V gene. The V and J ends lost 2 bases and 4 bases, in that order; junction bases with no gene match: 5. The CDR3 spans 15 residues. CDR3 in amino acids: CASSLMGLADYEQYF. CDR3 sequence (DNA): TGCGCCAGCAGCTTAATGGGACTAGCGGATTACGAGCAGTACTTC.

The chain is built from TRBV2 and TRBJ2-1; possibly TRBD2 for D (6 bases). Germline CDR1 and CDR2: SNHLY and FYNNEI. Trimming shortened V by 8 bases and J by 9 bases, and 20 bases separated the two germline ends. This CDR3 has 14 amino acids. CDR3: CASRGGVGGSEQFF. CDR3 nucleotides: TGTGCCAGCCGAGGAGGGGTGGGGGGTAGTGAGCAGTTCTTC.

This sequence joins TRBV18 and TRBJ1-2, with 9 bases matching TRBD1. This CDR3 has 15 residues. The germline V gene has CDR1 KGHSH and CDR2 LQKENI. V gave up 2 bases and J gave up 4 bases; unmatched junction bases: 5. DNA of the CDR3: TGTGCCAGCTCACCAGGGACAGGGATGGGCTATGGCTACACCTTC. Its protein product is CASSPGTGMGYGYTF.

This chain joins TRBV6-5 and TRBJ2-7, with a tentative D call TRBD1 (5 bases). CDR3 length: 13 amino acids. The ends were cut back, 5 bases at V and 7 bases at J, with 15 bases in the middle. CDR1 MNHEY and CDR2 SVGAGI come from the germline V gene. Written as DNA, the CDR3 is TGTGCCAGCAGTGTCACAGGCGAGTTAGAGCAGTACTTC. It encodes CASSVTGELEQYF.

The chain recombines TRBV7-2 with TRBJ1-6; D not resolved. The CDR3 is made up of 13 amino acids. Between the trimmed V and J ends, which lost 7 bases and 9 bases, there was a span of 13 bases. Germline V lookup: CDR1 SGHTA, CDR2 FQGNSA. The CDR3 is CASNLGGVSPLHF. CDR3 sequence (DNA): TGTGCCAGCAACCTCGGCGGGGTTTCACCCCTCCACTTT.

This chain links TRBV28 with TRBJ2-4; the match to TRBD1 covers 7 bases. Looked up from germline, CDR1 is MDHEN and CDR2 is SYDVKM. The CDR3 is 15 residues long. Losses at the gene ends were 6 bases for V and 1 base for J; bases not matched to a gene: 6. In DNA form, the CDR3 reads TGTGCCAGCAGCCCGACAGGGATTGCCAAAAACATTCAGTACTTC. This sequence encodes CASSPTGIAKNIQYF.

The chain recombines TRBV4-3 with TRBJ2-1; TRBD1 matches at 10 bases. The CDR3 spans 13 residues. Germline assignment: CDR1 LGHNA and CDR2 YSLEER. V gave up 6 bases and J gave up 9 bases; unmatched junction bases: 5. CDR3: CASRQDRGGEQFF. Written as DNA, the CDR3 is TGCGCCAGCAGGCAGGACAGGGGGGGTGAGCAGTTCTTC.

Of note for this clone: The germline gene is not matched at one end of the junction; a read error may be the cause. The DNA for the CDR3 is TGTTCCAGCAGCTTCCCTGACAGGGGCATCGACGAGCAGTACTTC. Its translation is CSSSFPDRGIDEQYF. This chain uses TRBV7-3 with TRBJ2-7; 8 bases line up with TRBD1. This CDR3 spans 15 amino acids. Germline loops: CDR1 SGHTA, CDR2 FQGTGA.

A single count supports this clone. The V gene is TRBV19, the J gene TRBJ1-5, with 10 bases aligning to TRBD1. Germline loops: CDR1 LNHDA, CDR2 SQIVND (reference sequence). Germline trimming cut 7 bases from V and 9 bases from J; bases unmatched to any gene: 6. This CDR3 is built from 13 residues. The CDR3 protein is CASTKTGGGPQHF. In nucleotides, the CDR3 is TGTGCCAGTACCAAGACAGGGGGCGGGCCCCAGCATTTT.

This clone was counted a single time. The J gene is TRBJ2-1, the V gene TRBV18; D not certain. Between the trimmed V and J ends, which lost 1 base and 3 bases, there was a span of 7 bases. This CDR3 spans 14 amino acids. The germline V gene encodes CDR1 KGHSH and CDR2 LQKENI. DNA of the CDR3: TGTGCCAGCTCACCACTGCCTAACTACAATGAGCAGTTCTTC. It specifies CASSPLPNYNEQFF. The full variable domain, rest sourced from reference TRBV18 and TRBJ2-1, is NAGVMQNPRHLVRRRGQEARLRCSPMKGHSHVYWYRQLPEEGLKFMVYLQKENIIDESGMPKERFSAEFPKEGPSILRIQQVVRGDSAAYFCASSPLPNYNEQFFGPGTRLTVL.

The chain uses TRBV15 and TRBJ1-2, with 12 bases lining up with TRBD1. The CDR3 spans 17 residues. Losses at the gene ends were 5 bases for V and 8 bases for J; bases not matched to a gene: 15. Germline CDR1 is LNHNV and CDR2 is YYDKDF (reference sequence). The CDR3 loop is CATSVKLGTGGPRGYTF. The CDR3 DNA reads TGTGCCACCAGCGTCAAGTTAGGGACAGGGGGCCCCAGAGGCTACACCTTC.

A single count supports this clone. The rearrangement joins TRBV27 to TRBJ1-1, with TRBD1 matching 9 bases. Looked up from germline, CDR1 is MNHEY and CDR2 is SMNVEV (reference sequence). This CDR3 is built from 15 residues. The trim removed 0 bases at V and 4 bases at J, leaving 3 bases unmatched. The CDR3: CASSLSGTGFTEAFF. Written as DNA, the CDR3 is TGTGCCAGCAGTTTATCGGGGACAGGGTTCACTGAAGCTTTCTTT.

This clone occurred a few times. The chain employs TRBV5-4 and TRBJ1-3; tentatively, D is TRBD1 (6 bases). Germline CDR1 is SGHNT and CDR2 is YYREEE (reference sequence). CDR3 length: 16 residues. V dropped 4 bases and J dropped 4 bases, with 18 bases sitting between them. In DNA, the CDR3 is TGTGCCAGCAGCCCAGGGACACCCCGGCCGGGAAACACCATATATTTT. Translated: CASSPGTPRPGNTIYF.

This chain uses TRBV28 with TRBJ2-2; 9 positions match TRBD1. Germline CDR1 and CDR2: MDHEN and SYDVKM. This CDR3 region has 15 residues. Trimming at V came to 5 bases and at J to 6 bases, leaving 7 bases not matched to a gene. Here the CDR3 reads CASSPGTGSSGELFF. The CDR3 bases are TGTGCCAGCAGTCCCGGGACAGGGAGCTCCGGGGAGCTGTTTTTT.

A note on this clone: The junction does not match germline at one end; this may be a read error. The chain employs TRBV7-9 and TRBJ2-7, with D maybe TRBD1 (6 bases). Germline CDR1 is SEHNR and CDR2 is FQNEAQ (reference sequence). There are 12 residues in the CDR3. Written as DNA, the CDR3 is TGTTCCAGCAGTCCAGGGGTGGTTGAGCAGTACTTC. Translating it yields CSSSPGVVEQYF.

The gene calls are TRBV5-6 and TRBJ2-5, with 9 bases lining up with TRBD1. The CDR3 length is 14 residues. V lost 3 bases to trimming and J lost 3 bases; unmatched junction nucleotides: 3. The germline V gene encodes CDR1 SGHDT and CDR2 YYEEEE. The CDR3 nucleotides read TGTGCCAGCAGCTCCCGGGACAGGGAAGAGACCCAGTACTTC. It is translated as CASSSRDREETQYF. Looking up the rest from reference TRBV5-6 and TRBJ2-5 gives the full variable domain: DAGVTQSPTHLIKTRGQQVTLRCSPKSGHDTVSWYQQALGQGPQFIFQYYEEEERQRGNFPDRFSGHQFPNYSSELNVNALLLGDSALYLCASSSRDREETQYFGPGTRLLVL.